The following is a TCR beta chain sequence with its context. Clones were read by immunoSEQ multiplex PCR, and TCRdb kept only the in-frame ones, dropping some. Of about 120,000 clones listed, about 86% were seen once; the top ten hold 3%. The data were taken from a study of T cell responses to AZD1222 COVID-19 vaccine. Germline V gives CDR1 MNHNS, CDR2 SASEGT. The V gene lost 2 bases and the J gene lost 7 bases, with 14 bases spanning the gap. This CDR3 has 14 amino acids. The genes are TRBV6-1 and TRBJ1-1; D not certain. The sequencing here drew on peripheral blood, taken 28 days after the second AZD1222 dose. The receptor was derived from an adult who received the AZD1222 COVID-19 vaccine. CDR3 sequence: CASSESPEAIEAFF. In nucleotides, the CDR3 is TGTGCCAGCAGTGAAAGCCCAGAAGCGATTGAAGCTTTCTTT.